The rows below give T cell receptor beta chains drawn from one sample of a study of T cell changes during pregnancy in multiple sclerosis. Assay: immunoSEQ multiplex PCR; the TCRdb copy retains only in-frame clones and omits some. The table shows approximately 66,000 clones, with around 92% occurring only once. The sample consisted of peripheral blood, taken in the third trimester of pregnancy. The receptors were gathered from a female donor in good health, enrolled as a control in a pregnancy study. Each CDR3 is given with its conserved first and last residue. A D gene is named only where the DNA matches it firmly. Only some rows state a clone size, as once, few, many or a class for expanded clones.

cdr3_nt: TGTGCCAGCAGTTACTCGACTGGTTTCTCTGGGGAGACCCAGTACTTC
cdr3_aa: CASSYSTGFSGETQYF
d_call: NA
cdr3_length: 16
j_call: TRBJ2-5
clone_size: NA
v_call: TRBV6-5

cdr3_nt: TGTGCCAGCAGCGTAGGCGGCAGTCCAGCCTACAATGAGCAGTTCTTC
cdr3_aa: CASSVGGSPAYNEQFF
d_call: NA
cdr3_length: 16
j_call: TRBJ2-1
clone_size: NA
v_call: TRBV9

cdr3_nt: TGTGCCAGCAGTTTAGGGGGGGGCAACTATGGCTACACCTTC
cdr3_aa: CASSLGGGNYGYTF
d_call: NA
cdr3_length: 14
j_call: TRBJ1-2
clone_size: NA
v_call: TRBV28

cdr3_nt: TGCGCCAGCAGTTCCGGGACAGCGTACGAGCAGTACTTC
cdr3_aa: CASSSGTAYEQYF
d_call: TRBD1
cdr3_length: 13
j_call: TRBJ2-7
clone_size: once
v_call: TRBV10-2

cdr3_nt: TGTGCCTGGGTGGCTGTGGACGAGCAGTACTTC
cdr3_aa: CAWVAVDEQYF
d_call: NA
cdr3_length: 11
j_call: TRBJ2-7
clone_size: few
v_call: TRBV30

cdr3_nt: TGTGCCAGCAGCCTCGGACAGGGGAGGGACATTCAGTACTTC
cdr3_aa: CASSLGQGRDIQYF
d_call: TRBD1
cdr3_length: 14
j_call: TRBJ2-4
clone_size: NA
v_call: TRBV28

cdr3_nt: TGTGCCAGCAGCTTCTCGAGCTCTGGAAACACCATATATTTT
cdr3_aa: CASSFSSSGNTIYF
d_call: NA
cdr3_length: 14
j_call: TRBJ1-3
clone_size: NA
v_call: TRBV7-8

cdr3_nt: TGTGCCAGCAGCTTATCGGGGGGGCCTCGTGAAAAGGCTTTCTTT
cdr3_aa: CASSLSGGPREKAFF
d_call: NA
cdr3_length: 15
j_call: TRBJ1-1
clone_size: NA
v_call: TRBV7-3

cdr3_nt: TGCGCCAGCAGCTTACTAGAGGTGGAAGAGCAGTTCTTC
cdr3_aa: CASSLLEVEEQFF
d_call: NA
cdr3_length: 13
j_call: TRBJ2-1
clone_size: NA
v_call: TRBV5-1

cdr3_nt: TGTGCCAGCAGCCTAAAACCGGGACTAGCGAGGTACGAGCAGTACTTC
cdr3_aa: CASSLKPGLARYEQYF
d_call: TRBD2
cdr3_length: 16
j_call: TRBJ2-7
clone_size: NA
v_call: TRBV28

cdr3_nt: TGTGCCAGCACCCAATCAAACAGGGGCCCGGCCGGTTTAACCTTC
cdr3_aa: CASTQSNRGPAGLTF
d_call: TRBD1
cdr3_length: 15
j_call: TRBJ1-2
clone_size: NA
v_call: TRBV7-9

cdr3_nt: TGTGCCAGCAGCTTCGGGAGCTATCAGCCCCAGCATTTT
cdr3_aa: CASSFGSYQPQHF
d_call: NA
cdr3_length: 13
j_call: TRBJ1-5
clone_size: NA
v_call: TRBV5-6

cdr3_nt: TGTGCCAGCAGCTTAGGGCTAGCGGGGGGATTCCACGAGCAGTACTTC
cdr3_aa: CASSLGLAGGFHEQYF
d_call: TRBD2
cdr3_length: 16
j_call: TRBJ2-7
clone_size: once
v_call: TRBV7-8

cdr3_nt: TGCGCCAGCAGCTCCGGGGGTTCTAGCGGGAAAACCGGGGAGCTGTTTTTT
cdr3_aa: CASSSGGSSGKTGELFF
d_call: TRBD2
cdr3_length: 17
j_call: TRBJ2-2
clone_size: NA
v_call: TRBV5-1

cdr3_nt: TGTGCCAGTAGTATAACGGCGGGAGGGCCCGAAAATGAGCAGTTCTTC
cdr3_aa: CASSITAGGPENEQFF
d_call: TRBD2
cdr3_length: 16
j_call: TRBJ2-1
clone_size: once
v_call: TRBV19

cdr3_nt: TGCGCCAGCAGCCAAGAGGGGCCGAACACCGGGGAGCTGTTTTTT
cdr3_aa: CASSQEGPNTGELFF
d_call: NA
cdr3_length: 15
j_call: TRBJ2-2
clone_size: NA
v_call: TRBV4-3

cdr3_nt: TGTGCCAGCAGTGATAAGACAGGGATTCGAGAAAAACTGTTTTTT
cdr3_aa: CASSDKTGIREKLFF
d_call: TRBD1
cdr3_length: 15
j_call: TRBJ1-4
clone_size: NA
v_call: TRBV6-1

cdr3_nt: TGTGCCAGCAGTGAAATATTACGGAGCCTCCACTTT
cdr3_aa: CASSEILRSLHF
d_call: NA
cdr3_length: 12
j_call: TRBJ1-6
clone_size: NA
v_call: TRBV6-1

cdr3_nt: TGCGCCAGCAGCCAAAAGACAAGGGAGACCCAGTACTTC
cdr3_aa: CASSQKTRETQYF
d_call: NA
cdr3_length: 13
j_call: TRBJ2-5
clone_size: NA
v_call: TRBV4-1

cdr3_nt: TGTGCCACCAGCAGTGGTCGGGAGTTCCCCGCAGATACGCAGTATTTT
cdr3_aa: CATSSGREFPADTQYF
d_call: NA
cdr3_length: 16
j_call: TRBJ2-3
clone_size: NA
v_call: TRBV15

cdr3_nt: TGTGCCACCAGCAGGGACAGGGGAGCCTACGAGCAGTACTTC
cdr3_aa: CATSRDRGAYEQYF
d_call: TRBD1
cdr3_length: 14
j_call: TRBJ2-7
clone_size: NA
v_call: TRBV15

cdr3_nt: TGTGCCAGCAGTCCTTACCTCCTTACAGGGTCTGGGGCCAACGTCCTGACTTTC
cdr3_aa: CASSPYLLTGSGANVLTF
d_call: NA
cdr3_length: 18
j_call: TRBJ2-6
clone_size: once
v_call: TRBV27

cdr3_nt: TGTGCCAGCATTGGGACAGGGAGCAACGAGCAGTACTTC
cdr3_aa: CASIGTGSNEQYF
d_call: TRBD1
cdr3_length: 13
j_call: TRBJ2-7
clone_size: NA
v_call: TRBV2

cdr3_nt: TGTGCCAGTAGTACCCCCTTTGGGAGCGACAATGAGCAGTTCTTC
cdr3_aa: CASSTPFGSDNEQFF
d_call: NA
cdr3_length: 15
j_call: TRBJ2-1
clone_size: NA
v_call: TRBV19

cdr3_nt: TGTGCTAGCAGCCCAGCGACGGGAGCAACTAATGAAAAACTGTTTTTT
cdr3_aa: CASSPATGATNEKLFF
d_call: NA
cdr3_length: 16
j_call: TRBJ1-4
clone_size: NA
v_call: TRBV7-7

cdr3_nt: TGTGCCAGCAGTGAGTACAGTCCTTGGGGCTACACCTTC
cdr3_aa: CASSEYSPWGYTF
d_call: NA
cdr3_length: 13
j_call: TRBJ1-2
clone_size: NA
v_call: TRBV6-1

cdr3_nt: TGTGCCAGCAGTTACCTGACAGCGGGGAATGAGCAGTTCTTC
cdr3_aa: CASSYLTAGNEQFF
d_call: TRBD2
cdr3_length: 14
j_call: TRBJ2-1
clone_size: NA
v_call: TRBV6-5

cdr3_nt: TGCGCCAGCAGTGGGGACAGCCACAATGAGCAGTTCTTC
cdr3_aa: CASSGDSHNEQFF
d_call: TRBD1
cdr3_length: 13
j_call: TRBJ2-1
clone_size: NA
v_call: TRBV5-1

cdr3_nt: TGTGCCTCCCGGGACAGGGGGCACCATGGCTACACCTTC
cdr3_aa: CASRDRGHHGYTF
d_call: TRBD1
cdr3_length: 13
j_call: TRBJ1-2
clone_size: NA
v_call: TRBV27